Listed here are 8 T cell receptor beta chains from one sample, sequenced in a study of control samples from healthy donors and cancer patients. Generated by immunoSEQ multiplex PCR, the TCRdb table keeps only in-frame clones and is missing some. Of some 200,000 clones listed, around 92% were seen once; the top ten hold about 1.6%. The specimen sequenced was blood. The origin of the receptors is a woman under 40 in good health.

The chain combines TRBV2 with TRBJ1-3; D not certain. The ends were cut back, 1 base at V and 0 bases at J, with 7 bases in the middle. The germline V gene encodes CDR1 SNHLY and CDR2 FYNNEI. This CDR3 is built from 15 residues. CDR3 residues: CASSEGGGSGNTIYF. The CDR3 DNA sequence: TGTGCCAGCAGTGAAGGTGGCGGCTCTGGAAACACCATATATTTT. Filled out from reference TRBV2 and TRBJ1-3, the complete variable domain reads EPEVTQTPSHQVTQMGQEVILRCVPISNHLYFYWYRQILGQKVEFLVSFYNNEISEKSEIFDDQFSVERPDGSNFTLKIRSTKLEDSAMYFCASSEGGGSGNTIYFGEGSWLTVV.

The CDR3 here is CASSLTGQVNEKLFF. CDR3 coding DNA: TGTGCCAGCAGCTTAACGGGACAGGTTAATGAAAAACTGTTTTTT. The chain couples TRBV7-6 to TRBJ1-4; 8 bases map to TRBD1. Germline loops: CDR1 SGHVS, CDR2 FNYEAQ. V shed 2 bases and J 4 bases; nucleotides not matched to a gene: 3. CDR3 length: 15 amino acids.

V gene TRBV7-3 combines with J gene TRBJ2-3, with 7 bases lining up with TRBD1. Germline V gives CDR1 SGHTA, CDR2 FQGTGA. CDR3 length: 16 amino acids. With 5 bases clipped from V and 0 bases from J, the junction kept 8 bases outside the gene matches. The CDR3 bases are TGTGCCAGCAGCCCCCAGGGACAGTTCAGCACAGATACGCAGTATTTT. This translates into CASSPQGQFSTDTQYF. Looking up the rest from reference TRBV7-3 and TRBJ2-3 gives the full variable domain: GAGVSQTPSNKVTEKGKYVELRCDPISGHTALYWYRQSLGQGPEFLIYFQGTGAADDSGLPNDRFFAVRPEGSVSTLKIQRTERGDSAVYLCASSPQGQFSTDTQYFGPGTRLTVL.

V and J are TRBV7-3 and TRBJ2-5, with TRBD2 matching over 10 bases. The germline V gene encodes CDR1 SGHTA and CDR2 FQGTGA. Unmatched junction bases numbered 4, after V lost 6 bases and J lost 0 bases. CDR3 size: 15 residues. CDR3 loop: CASSPGTSDQETQYF. The CDR3 DNA follows: TGTGCCAGCAGTCCCGGGACTAGCGACCAAGAGACCCAGTACTTC.

The V call is TRBV25-1, the J call TRBJ1-5; D is unresolved. CDR1 is MGHDK and CDR2 is SYGVNS in the germline V gene. The CDR3 is made up of 16 amino acids. V lost 0 bases to trimming and J lost 1 base, with 10 bases between them. CDR3 protein: CASSEYPPESNQPQHF. CDR3 DNA: TGTGCCAGCAGTGAATATCCCCCAGAGAGCAATCAGCCCCAGCATTTT. Drawing the rest from reference TRBV25-1 and TRBJ1-5, the complete variable domain is EADIYQTPRYLVIGTGKKITLECSQTMGHDKMYWYQQDPGMELHLIHYSYGVNSTEKGDLSSESTVSRIRTEHFPLTLESARPSHTSQYLCASSEYPPESNQPQHFGDGTRLSIL.

The chain is built from TRBV10-3 and TRBJ2-5, with 7 bases aligning to TRBD2. The length of the CDR3 is 14 residues. Germline CDR1 and CDR2: ENHRY and SYGVKD. V was clipped by 0 bases and J by 5 bases; unmatched bases: 3. The CDR3 region has the DNA TGTGCCATCAGTGAGTCGGGAGGGTGGGAGACCCAGTACTTC. Protein sequence: CAISESGGWETQYF.

This chain links TRBV6-6 with TRBJ2-3; 11 bases match TRBD2. Germline V gene lookup returns CDR1 MNHNY and CDR2 SVGAGI (reference sequence). The V and J ends lost 3 bases and 6 bases, in that order; junction bases with no gene match: 5. This CDR3 is 15 amino acids long. For the CDR3, the DNA is TGTGCCAGCAGTTATCCGACTAGCGGGACTGATACGCAGTATTTT. It specifies CASSYPTSGTDTQYF.

The CDR3 spells CASSELTYEGYTF. The CDR3 DNA follows: TGTGCCAGCAGTGAACTGACCTATGAAGGCTACACCTTC. The rearrangement links TRBV6-1 to TRBJ1-2; D call uncertain. The germline V gene encodes CDR1 MNHNS and CDR2 SASEGT. Trimming shortened V by 2 bases and J by 8 bases, and 12 bases separated the two germline ends. The CDR3 loop spans 13 amino acids.